This TCR beta chain emerged from a study of blood T cell repertoires in COVID-19. Study information: COVID-19 samples collected from the United States, Italy and Spain covered acute and convalescent phases. PBMCs, B-cell-depleted T cells, or T cells provided the cDNA or gDNA that made up the material.

The CDR3 spans 17 residues. J gave up 4 bases and V 5 bases, and 13 bases lay outside the gene matches. The germline CDR1 and CDR2 sequences are MDHEN and SYDVKM. In the original workflow: Nucleated cell counts were estimated from reference gene primer amplification. Only in-frame clones appear in the TCRdb table, and some are missing; sequencing was by immunoSEQ multiplex PCR. V and J calls and clone size follow that table, whereas D and trimming were derived from the DNA. The sample lists approximately 50,000 clones, around 86% seen once, with 10% in the top ten. Sequences were obtained from peripheral blood. The clonotype comes from a human donor in a cohort sampled during active COVID-19. The chain is built from TRBV28 and TRBJ2-1; 8 bases map to TRBD2. The CDR3 here is CASSPLLAQRGYNEQFF. The CDR3 region has the DNA TGTGCCAGCAGTCCCCTCCTGGCCCAGCGGGGGTACAATGAGCAGTTCTTC.